Each of the 12 T cell receptor beta chains below was sequenced from the same sample in a study of shared clonotypes between healthy human individuals. The table came from immunoSEQ multiplex PCR; TCRdb's copy has only in-frame clones and leaves some out. The sample shows more than 1,200,000 clones, just under 99% of them seen only once. The sequenced sample was naive CD4+ T cells sorted from blood. This sample's subset: CD45RA+ positively selected. The receptors were sampled from a man aged 25 to 40 in good health.

In the case of this clone: The sample carries other DNA sequences with the same CDR3. V usage is TRBV25-1 and J usage is TRBJ2-3, with 12 bases lining up with TRBD2. CDR1 MGHDK and CDR2 SYGVNS come from the germline V gene. V dropped 2 bases and J dropped 4; count of bases not matched to a gene: 1. The CDR3 has 15 residues. CDR3 bases: TGTGCCAGCAGTGAACTAGCGGGAGGGTCAGATACGCAGTATTTT. Its protein is CASSELAGGSDTQYF.

The CDR3 protein is CSVDPGGEKLFF. The CDR3 DNA follows: TGCAGCGTTGACCCAGGGGGGGAAAAACTGTTTTTT. The V and J genes are TRBV29-1 and TRBJ1-4; 7 bases line up with TRBD1. Unmatched junction bases numbered 3, after V lost 3 bases and J lost 8 bases. Per the germline V gene, CDR1 is SQVTM and CDR2 is ANQGSEA. The CDR3 is made up of 12 amino acids.

The chain has TRBV27 and TRBJ2-7; 12 bases agree with TRBD2. The CDR3 spans 15 residues. The V and J ends lost 3 bases and 5 bases, in that order; junction bases with no gene match: 5. Germline V gene data show CDR1 as MNHEY and CDR2 as SMNVEV (reference sequence). The CDR3 bases are TGTGCCAGCAGTTTTCTACTAGCGGGAGGAGACGAGCAGTACTTC. Protein product: CASSFLLAGGDEQYF.

The V gene is TRBV19, the J gene TRBJ1-2; unclear D gene. Trimming stripped 3 bases from V and 8 bases from J, with 16 bases between. Germline assignment: CDR1 LNHDA and CDR2 SQIVND (reference sequence). This CDR3 region has 14 residues. The CDR3 DNA is TGTGCCAGTAGTATCGGGGAACAGATTAGCGGCTACACCTTC. Translation: CASSIGEQISGYTF.

V gene TRBV28 combines with J gene TRBJ1-2; D uncertain. The CDR3 extends over 11 amino acids. Trimming removed 4 bases at V and 4 bases at J, with 4 bases between. CDR1 and CDR2 from the germline V gene are MDHEN and SYDVKM. In nucleotides, the CDR3 is TGTGCCAGCAGTTACGGCTATGGCTACACCTTC. Amino acids: CASSYGYGYTF.

The V and J genes are TRBV4-2 and TRBJ2-1, with 9 positions matching TRBD2. V was pared by 1 base and J by 0 bases, with 7 bases of the junction left unmatched. The CDR3 has 18 residues. CDR1 and CDR2 (germline): LGHNA, YNFKEQ. The CDR3, as DNA: TGTGCCAGCAGCCAAGCATTAGCGGGAGCGAACTCCTACAATGAGCAGTTCTTC. Its translation: CASSQALAGANSYNEQFF.

Turning to this clone: Other DNA sequences in the sample encode the same CDR3. The V and J genes are TRBV7-9 and TRBJ2-7; possible D gene TRBD1, 6 bases. The V end lost 2 bases, the J end lost 3 bases, and 11 bases lay between the germline ends. The CDR3 loop spans 14 amino acids. Per germline, CDR1 SEHNR and CDR2 FQNEAQ (reference sequence). For the CDR3, the DNA is TGTGCCAGCAGCTTAACGGCAGGGGTCTACGAGCAGTACTTC. It translates to CASSLTAGVYEQYF.

The CDR3 DNA sequence: TGCGCCAGCAGCTCGACAGGGTGGCAAGAGACCCAGTACTTC. This codes for CASSSTGWQETQYF. The rearrangement uses TRBV5-1 and TRBJ2-5, with 7 bases fitting TRBD1. This CDR3 has 14 amino acids. The germline gives CDR1 SGHRS, CDR2 YFSETQ. After removal of 3 bases from V and 2 bases from J, the junction contained 4 bases not matched to a gene.

The gene calls are TRBV25-1 and TRBJ2-1; D might be TRBD2 (6 bases). V gave up 4 bases and J gave up 2 bases, with 12 bases separating them. The CDR3 has 15 residues. CDR1 is MGHDK and CDR2 is SYGVNS in the germline V gene. The CDR3 spells CASSAGDWAYNEQFF. CDR3 bases: TGTGCCAGCAGTGCTGGGGACTGGGCCTACAATGAGCAGTTCTTC.

V and J are TRBV14 and TRBJ2-1; TRBD1 matches 9 bases. This CDR3 has 12 amino acids. Germline V lookup: CDR1 SGHDN, CDR2 FVKESK. Trimming took 6 bases from V and 9 from J; bases not matched to a gene: 3. CDR3 sequence reads: CASRRQGGEQFF. Written as DNA, the CDR3 is TGTGCCAGCAGGCGACAGGGGGGTGAGCAGTTCTTC.

The chain employs TRBV7-2 and TRBJ2-1; no definite D call. This CDR3 has 15 amino acids. Trimming stripped 1 base from V and 6 bases from J, with 13 bases between. The germline V gene has CDR1 SGHTA and CDR2 FQGNSA. Written as DNA, the CDR3 is TGTGCCAGCAGCTTAGTAGCAAGGTTGGCCAATGAGCAGTTCTTC. This codes for CASSLVARLANEQFF.

This chain joins TRBV10-3 and TRBJ2-3, with 7 positions matching TRBD2. Trimming at V came to 6 bases and at J to 2 bases, leaving 8 bases not matched to a gene. Per germline, CDR1 ENHRY and CDR2 SYGVKD. This CDR3 comprises 15 residues. The CDR3 is CAIRDGLEDTDTQYF. CDR3 bases: TGTGCCATCAGGGACGGACTAGAGGACACAGATACGCAGTATTTT.